The sequence of this T cell receptor (beta chain) was determined in a study of cytomegalovirus exposure and HLA in healthy donors. The PCR employed 60 Vbeta primers together with 13 Jbeta primers. The repertoire was sequenced with immunoSEQ multiplex PCR; TCRdb's copy has only in-frame clones and lacks some. Here the sample spans tens of thousands of clones, more than 65% being singletons. General study points: Among donors in an Asian-associated ancestry cluster, a later analysis reportedly found fewer N-insertions than the approximately 670-donor mean. In vitro testing confirmed a few CMV-associated chains as specific for CMV antigens.

Regarding this clone: The antigen remains undetermined.

The CDR3 extends over 14 amino acids. In germline, CDR1 is MNHNS, CDR2 SASEGT. Trimming removed 4 bases from V and 3 bases from J; junction bases left unmatched: 3. Sequencing was performed on PBMCs. The chain couples TRBV6-1 to TRBJ2-1; 7 bases are a match to TRBD2. This TCR was recovered from a man younger than 45 in good health and CMV-seronegative. The CDR3 nucleotides read TGTGCCAGCAGTGGGGGAGGGAGCTACAATGAGCAGTTCTTC. This encodes CASSGGGSYNEQFF.